These 17 T cell receptor beta chains were all obtained from the same sample, sequenced in a study of CD8 T cells in ankylosing spondylitis. General observations from the study: A TCR beta motif of about eight highly homologous variants seemed to mark ankylosing spondylitis blood.

TCRdb used MiXCR to reprocess the 5' RACE reads, holding one entry per CDR3 protein. The sample records 390,000 or so distinct CDR3 sequences, around 20% being singletons. Antigens for these TCRs are unknown. Sequenced: blood, either unsorted or a sorted T cell fraction (not recorded which). Receptor source: a male donor with ankylosing spondylitis.

The rearrangement joins TRBV20-1 to TRBJ2-4; D may be TRBD1 (6 bases). CDR1 DFQATT and CDR2 SNEGSKA come from the germline V gene (reference sequence). This CDR3 comprises 17 residues. V lost 3 bases and J lost 0, with 18 bases in between. The CDR3 reads CSARGLTGQLAKNIQYF. The CDR3 nucleotides are TGCAGTGCTAGGGGTCTTACAGGACAGCTAGCCAAAAACATTCAGTACTTC.

The chain has TRBV15 and TRBJ1-5; D may be TRBD1 (5 bases). V lost 3 bases and J 5 bases, leaving 14 bases between the germline ends. CDR3 length equals 15 residues. Germline loops: CDR1 LNHNV, CDR2 YYDKDF (reference sequence). As DNA, the CDR3 is TGTGCCACCAGCAGCCCGAACGGGGGGGATCAGCCCCAGCATTTT. Its protein is CATSSPNGGDQPQHF.

In this sample, this clonotype turned up many times. The gene calls are TRBV12-3 or TRBV12-4 and TRBJ2-3; 7 bases match TRBD1. Unmatched junction bases numbered 6, after V lost 0 bases and J lost 6 bases. There are 15 residues in the CDR3. The CDR3 bases are TGTGCCAGCAGTTTAGCGCTAGGGGGCTCGGATACGCAGTATTTT. The encoded protein is CASSLALGGSDTQYF.

This clonotype was seen only a few times. This chain connects TRBV29-1 to TRBJ2-1; no firm D call. The CDR3 extends over 12 amino acids. The V end was cut by 2 bases, the J end by 6 bases, with 8 bases between. CDR1 SQVTM and CDR2 ANQGSEA come from the germline V gene. The DNA for the CDR3 is TGCAGCGTTGAACCTGTTCGCAATGAGCAGTTCTTC. It translates to CSVEPVRNEQFF.

The J gene is TRBJ2-7, the V gene TRBV15; TRBD2 is a possible D gene (5 bases). The CDR3 extends over 11 amino acids. V was pared by 6 bases and J by 7 bases, with 10 bases between. Germline lookup yields CDR1 LNHNV and CDR2 YYDKDF (reference sequence). The CDR3 protein is CATRAGVEQYF. CDR3 coding DNA: TGTGCCACCAGGGCCGGGGTGGAGCAGTACTTC.

This clonotype has just a few counts. CDR3 protein: CASSVAGADTQYF. In DNA, the CDR3 is TGTGCCAGCAGCGTAGCGGGGGCAGATACGCAGTATTTT. The rearrangement links TRBV9 to TRBJ2-3; a weak D match, TRBD2 (6 bases). Trimming removed 0 bases from V and 4 bases from J, with 6 bases in between. CDR1 and CDR2 (germline): SGDLS, YYNGEE. This CDR3 contains 13 residues. The full variable domain, with the rest looked up from reference TRBV9 and TRBJ2-3, is DSGVTQTPKHLITATGQRVTLRCSPRSGDLSVYWYQQSLDQGLQFLIQYYNGEERAKGNILERFSAQQFPDLHSELNLSSLELGDSALYFCASSVAGADTQYFGPGTRLTVL.

The rearrangement uses TRBV5-1 and TRBJ1-4; possibly TRBD1 for D (6 bases). There are 16 residues in the CDR3. Germline V gene lookup returns CDR1 SGHRS and CDR2 YFSETQ. The V gene lost 0 bases and the J gene lost 3 bases, with 12 bases spanning the gap. CDR3 region: CASSLDIQGSNEKLFF. The CDR3 coding sequence is TGCGCCAGCAGCTTGGATATTCAGGGGTCTAATGAAAAACTGTTTTTT.

Ten or more counts support this clonotype. The genes are TRBV24-1 and TRBJ1-5, with D unclear. The V end lost 9 bases, the J end lost 0 bases, and 20 bases lay between the germline ends. CDR3 length: 17 amino acids. The germline V gene encodes CDR1 KGHDR and CDR2 SFDVKD. CDR3 in amino acids: CATPAFRTGFSNQPQHF. CDR3 DNA sequence: TGTGCCACCCCAGCTTTTCGGACGGGCTTTAGCAATCAGCCCCAGCATTTT.

This clonotype was observed a handful of times. The V gene is TRBV7-9, the J gene TRBJ1-3; D uncertain. The CDR3 spans 13 residues. The V and J ends lost 6 bases and 2 bases respectively, with 8 bases between them. Germline CDR1 is SEHNR and CDR2 is FQNEAQ (reference sequence). CDR3: CASSREAGNTIYF. Written as DNA, the CDR3 is TGTGCCAGCAGTAGAGAAGCTGGAAACACCATATATTTT. Using reference TRBV7-9 and TRBJ1-3 for the parts outside the CDR3, the full variable domain is DTGVSQNPRHKITKRGQNVTFRCDPISEHNRLYWYRQTLGQGPEFLTYFQNEAQLEKSRLLSDRFSAERPKGSFSTLEIQRTEQGDSAMYLCASSREAGNTIYFGEGSWLTVV.

The chain couples TRBV10-3 to TRBJ2-1; 9 nucleotides align to TRBD1. V shed 0 bases, J shed 5 bases, and the junction held 8 bases outside the gene matches. The CDR3 is 17 amino acids. CDR1 is ENHRY, CDR2 SYGVKD, per germline. CDR3 loop: CAISESLPGQGNNEQFF. The CDR3 region has the DNA TGTGCCATCAGTGAGTCTCTCCCGGGACAGGGCAACAATGAGCAGTTCTTC.

A few counts support this clonotype. The rearrangement links TRBV4-1 to TRBJ2-7, with 8 bases that match TRBD2. Trimming cost V 4 bases and J 2 bases; bases outside gene matches: 10. The germline V gene has CDR1 MGHRA and CDR2 YSYEKL. This CDR3 spans 16 amino acids. The CDR3 protein is CASSLIAGTTPYEQYF. CDR3 in DNA: TGCGCCAGCAGCCTCATAGCGGGGACTACCCCCTACGAGCAGTACTTC.

The rearrangement uses TRBV24-1 and TRBJ2-5, with D perhaps TRBD1 (5 bases). The CDR3 extends over 14 amino acids. CDR1 and CDR2 from the germline V gene are KGHDR and SFDVKD. The germline V and J ends were trimmed by 3 bases and 7 bases, with 14 bases remaining between them. The CDR3 DNA sequence: TGTGCCACCAGTGATGCGACAGCCCCGGTGACCCAGTACTTC. Protein: CATSDATAPVTQYF.

The chain uses TRBV7-3 and TRBJ1-1; perhaps TRBD1 as D (6 bases). The CDR3 is 14 residues long. V was trimmed by 3 bases and J by 4 bases, leaving 12 bases between them. The germline V gene has CDR1 SGHTA and CDR2 FQGTGA. The DNA of the CDR3 is TGTGCCAGCAGCTTGTCAGGGGATGGCACTGAAGCTTTCTTT. Protein: CASSLSGDGTEAFF.

The chain joins TRBV29-1 to TRBJ2-1; 9 bases line up with TRBD2. The J segment lost 4 bases and the V segment lost 6 bases, leaving 10 bases of the junction unmatched. Per the germline V gene, CDR1 is SQVTM and CDR2 is ANQGSEA. The CDR3 spans 15 residues. CDR3 bases: TGCAGCGTCCCCCGGCCTAGCGGGACGTACAATGAGCAGTTCTTC. Amino acid sequence: CSVPRPSGTYNEQFF.

This clonotype appeared many times. The chain recombines TRBV10-1 with TRBJ2-2; a weak D match, TRBD2 (5 bases). V dropped 4 bases and J dropped 5 bases, with 8 bases sitting between them. CDR1 WNHNN and CDR2 SYGVQD come from the germline V gene (reference sequence). This CDR3 has 13 amino acids. This chain's CDR3 is CASSVSGTGELFF. The CDR3 region has the DNA TGCGCCAGCAGTGTTTCGGGGACCGGGGAGCTGTTTTTT.

The chain combines TRBV14 with TRBJ2-7; 7 bases fit TRBD2. Per the germline V gene, CDR1 is SGHDN and CDR2 is FVKESK. CDR3 length equals 14 residues. With 1 base clipped from V and 7 bases from J, the junction kept 7 bases outside the gene matches. CDR3 nucleotides: TGTGCCAGCAGCCAAGTATCTAGCGGAGGGGAGCAGTACTTC. Translating it yields CASSQVSSGGEQYF.

About this clonotype itself: This likely comes from a read error, as the CDR3 has no conserved phenylalanine or tryptophan at its end. Because the CDR3's place on the DNA is in doubt, the DNA is left out and the CDR3 is given as listed by TCRdb. This chain connects TRBV7-8 to TRBJ2-2; no check of the table's D call, TRBD2, against the DNA was made. 12 amino acids form the CDR3, both terminal residues included. Germline lookup yields CDR1 SGHVS and CDR2 FQNEAQ. CDR3 residues: CASSSGRALTLK.